Sequencing of this T cell receptor (beta chain) was carried out in a study of T cells after yellow fever vaccination. The study's findings and limits: A large majority of primary-vaccination clones showed up again after the booster (approximately 95% CD4, roughly 91% CD8). The secondary response peaked faster, at day 5 versus 15, but was weaker. FACS-sorted repertoires might harbor abundant contaminating clonotypes from the bulk population.

Germline V gene sequence: CDR1 WNHNN, CDR2 SYGVQD (reference sequence). Trimming took 4 bases from V and 7 from J, leaving 13 bases between them. The CDR3 extends over 13 amino acids. Points on this clonotype: Its antigen is unidentified.

Using its own MiXCR run on the 5' RACE reads, TCRdb lists one record per CDR3 protein. The table shows a few hundred thousand distinct CDR3 sequences, with around 13% occurring only once. V and J are TRBV10-1 and TRBJ1-1; a weak D match, TRBD1 (6 bases). This sequence was found in a young man who received the YFV17D yellow fever vaccine. The input for sequencing was CD4+ T cells sorted from PBMCs, taken 15 days after the yellow fever booster vaccination. The CDR3 coding sequence is TGCGCCAGCAGTGGGCAGGGGACGCTTGAAGCTTTCTTT. It is translated as CASSGQGTLEAFF.